The rows below give T cell receptor beta chains drawn from one sample of a study of blood T cell repertoires in COVID-19. The data were produced by immunoSEQ multiplex PCR, yet TCRdb's version contains in-frame clones alone and is incomplete. The table records 300,000 or so clones, around 90% of them present only once. Material for sequencing was peripheral blood. Receptors were obtained from a woman under 40 with COVID-19, enrolled during active disease. Each CDR3 is given with its conserved first and last residue. The D gene is left open where the match is weak. Clone size is stated in some rows and not others, as once, few, many or a class when expanded.

-	-	TRBV5-4	TRBJ1-1	TGTGCCAGCAGCTTTGGGCGGGAGAACACTGAAGCTTTCTTT	CASSFGRENTEAFF
TRBD2	-	TRBV5-1	TRBJ2-1	TGCGCCAGCAGCTTGGGGACTAGCAGCGACAATGAGCAGTTCTTC	CASSLGTSSDNEQFF
-	-	TRBV5-6	TRBJ2-5	TGTGCCAGCAGCCCATTCTCCGGGACACATGGAGGAGAGACCCAGTACTTC	CASSPFSGTHGGETQYF
TRBD1	-	TRBV24-1	TRBJ1-5	TGTGCCATAGGGCCGGGACAGGGGATCAATCAGCCCCAGCATTTT	CAIGPGQGINQPQHF
TRBD2	-	TRBV5-1	TRBJ2-1	TGCGCCAGCAGCCTCTCCTTGGGACTAGCGGGGAATGAGCAGTTCTTC	CASSLSLGLAGNEQFF
TRBD2	-	TRBV30	TRBJ2-1	TGTGCCTGGACTAGCGGGAGGGATTACAATGAGCAGTTCTTC	CAWTSGRDYNEQFF
-	once	TRBV13	TRBJ2-3	TGTGCCAGCAGCTTTACCGACGAACTAGGGGGAAGCACAGATACGCAGTATTTT	CASSFTDELGGSTDTQYF
-	-	TRBV15	TRBJ2-7	TGTGCCACCAGCAATCGACAGGCCTCCTACGAGCAGTACTTC	CATSNRQASYEQYF
TRBD1	-	TRBV7-2	TRBJ1-1	TGTGCCAGCAGCCTGACAGGGGTTGGCACTGAAGCTTTCTTT	CASSLTGVGTEAFF
TRBD2	-	TRBV10-3	TRBJ2-3	TGTGCCATCAGTGCTGGACTAGCGAGCACAGATACGCAGTATTTT	CAISAGLASTDTQYF
-	once	TRBV24-1	TRBJ2-5	TGTGCCACCGGCACAGGGTCTGTGGGAAAGCAAGAGACCCAGTACTTC	CATGTGSVGKQETQYF
-	few	TRBV2	TRBJ1-2	TGTGCCAGCAGTGAGTCCGGCTATGGCTACACCTTC	CASSESGYGYTF
TRBD1	-	TRBV6-4	TRBJ1-6	TGTGCCAGCAGTGCTGCAGGGGGCGCGGATTCACCCCTCCACTTT	CASSAAGGADSPLHF
-	-	TRBV7-9	TRBJ1-2	TGTGCCAGCAGCCATGACTTAGCAGCTAACTATGGCTACACCTTC	CASSHDLAANYGYTF
-	-	TRBV28	TRBJ1-2	TGTGCCAGCAGTTCCAGCGGAAGCTACATTAACTATGGCTACACCTTC	CASSSSGSYINYGYTF
-	-	TRBV25-1	TRBJ1-5	TGTGCCAGCAGTGACAGGGGCGATCAGCCCCAGCATTTT	CASSDRGDQPQHF
TRBD2	-	TRBV5-6	TRBJ2-7	TGTGCCAGCAGCTTACTAGCGGGAGTTGCCGACGAGCAGTACTTC	CASSLLAGVADEQYF
-	-	TRBV4-1	TRBJ1-1	TGCGCCAGCAGCCGCCAGACAGAGAACACTGAAGCTTTCTTT	CASSRQTENTEAFF
-	-	TRBV19	TRBJ1-1	TGTGCCAGTAGTATGCAGATGAACACTGAAGCTTTCTTT	CASSMQMNTEAFF
-	-	TRBV28	TRBJ1-3	TGTGCCAGCAGTTTGGGGGCGCCTGGAAACACCATATATTTT	CASSLGAPGNTIYF
TRBD1	-	TRBV27	TRBJ1-2	TGTGCCAGCAGTCTGGGGGGACAGGGGATGGTTGGCTACACCTTC	CASSLGGQGMVGYTF
-	-	TRBV20-1	TRBJ1-1	TGCTCAGTGCAGAATACTGAAGCTTTCTTT	CSVQNTEAFF
TRBD1	-	TRBV11-2	TRBJ2-1	TGTGCCAGCAGCTTCCGGACAGGGGGCTATTTAAATGAGCAGTTCTTC	CASSFRTGGYLNEQFF
-	-	TRBV6-1	TRBJ2-7	TGTGCCAGCAGTGAAACTACAGGGCCCTACGAGCAGTACTTC	CASSETTGPYEQYF
TRBD1	-	TRBV3-1/TRBV3-2	TRBJ2-5	TGTGCCAGCAGCCACTTGGACAGGGGAGAGACCCAGTACTTC	CASSHLDRGETQYF
-	-	TRBV7-9	TRBJ1-1	TGTGCCAGCAGCCTCGGAGTAGTGACTGAAGCTTTCTTT	CASSLGVVTEAFF
-	-	TRBV25-1	TRBJ2-2	TGTGCCAGCAGTGAGGTTTTTGGGGCAGGGGACACCGGGGAGCTGTTTTTT	CASSEVFGAGDTGELFF
-	-	TRBV5-1	TRBJ1-5	TGCGCCAGCAGCTTGGGGGGAGGGAATCAGCCCCAGCATTTT	CASSLGGGNQPQHF
-	-	TRBV25-1	TRBJ1-4	TGTGCCAGCAGTGATAACGGGGGTACTAATGAAAAACTGTTTTTT	CASSDNGGTNEKLFF
-	-	TRBV25-1	TRBJ2-2	TGTGCCAGCAGTGCGACAGGTGTGAGATCCGGGGAGCTGTTTTTT	CASSATGVRSGELFF
-	-	TRBV5-4	TRBJ1-2	TGTGCCAGCAGCCTCCAGCCGGGGTACGGCTACACCTTC	CASSLQPGYGYTF
-	-	TRBV11-2	TRBJ2-1	TGTGCCAGCAGCCTCGGGACCGGGGGAGGCAATGAGCAGTTCTTC	CASSLGTGGGNEQFF
-	-	TRBV21-1	TRBJ2-7	TGTGCCAGCAGCAAACTTAGTAGCGGGGCACCCTACGAGCAGTACTTC	CASSKLSSGAPYEQYF
TRBD2	-	TRBV27	TRBJ2-2	TGTGCCAGCAGCAATTTGGGCGGACTAGCGGGAGGAGAGACCGGGGAGCTGTTTTTT	CASSNLGGLAGGETGELFF
TRBD2	-	TRBV6-2/TRBV6-3	TRBJ2-7	TGTGCCAGCAGTTACGGGTTGACTAGCGGTCCCTACGAGCAGTACTTC	CASSYGLTSGPYEQYF
TRBD1	-	TRBV2	TRBJ1-2	TGTGCCAGCAGTGATCTGGGACAGGCGGCCTATGGCTACACCTTC	CASSDLGQAAYGYTF
TRBD1	-	TRBV19	TRBJ1-1	TGTGCCAGTAGTGTGGACAGGGAGGAAGCTTTCTTT	CASSVDREEAFF
-	-	TRBV10-3	TRBJ2-6	TGTGCCATCAGTGAGTCTGTCCTTTACATCTCTGGGGCCAACGTCCTGACTTTC	CAISESVLYISGANVLTF
-	-	TRBV9	TRBJ1-4	TGTGCCAGCAGCTTATCGGGGGAAAAACTGTTTTTT	CASSLSGEKLFF
TRBD1	-	TRBV5-1	TRBJ1-1	TGCGCCAGCAGCTTTCAACAGGGGCGTGAAGCTTTCTTT	CASSFQQGREAFF
-	once	TRBV12-5	TRBJ1-2	TGTGCTAGTGGTTCGCCATTACAGGAGAACTATGGCTACACCTTC	CASGSPLQENYGYTF
-	-	TRBV5-4	TRBJ2-7	TGTGCCAGCAGCTTGGGGAGTTCCACTTACGAGCAGTACTTC	CASSLGSSTYEQYF
-	-	TRBV2	TRBJ1-5	TGTGCCAGCCAGGCAGAGGGAGGGGGAAATCAGCCCCAGCATTTT	CASQAEGGGNQPQHF
-	-	TRBV7-3	TRBJ2-7	TGTGCCAGCAGCGAGGCAGAGCGCCACGAGCAGTACTTC	CASSEAERHEQYF
TRBD1	-	TRBV12-3/TRBV12-4	TRBJ2-7	TGTGCCAGCAGTACAGACAGGGCTCACGAGCAGTACTTC	CASSTDRAHEQYF
-	-	TRBV7-2	TRBJ2-1	TGTGCCAGCAGCTATGGAGGGTCCAATGAGCAGTTCTTC	CASSYGGSNEQFF
-	-	TRBV11-2	TRBJ1-1	TGTGCCAGCAGCTCTACAGATTACACTGAAGCTTTCTTT	CASSSTDYTEAFF
TRBD2	-	TRBV12-3/TRBV12-4	TRBJ2-3	TGTGCCAGCAGTCCGGGAGGGACGGATACGCAGTATTTT	CASSPGGTDTQYF